The rows below give T cell receptor beta chains drawn from one sample of a study of T cells in Graves' hyperthyroidism and ophthalmopathy. TCRdb re-analysed the multiplex PCR reads in MiXCR, keeping a single row per CDR3 protein. The data show roughly 510,000 distinct CDR3 sequences, 35% to 50% seen once. What was sequenced was peripheral blood or thyroid tissue (not recorded which). The receptors come from an adult woman with Graves' disease, either hyperthyroidism or ophthalmopathy (not recorded which). Each CDR3 is given with its conserved first and last residue. The D gene is left open where the match is weak. Only part of the rows carry a size: once, few, many, or a class if the clone is expanded.

CDR3aa	CDR3nt	d_gene	abundance	j_gene	v_gene
CASSYDGQGSYEQYF	TGTGCCAGCAGTTATGACGGGCAGGGCTCCTACGAGCAGTACTTC	.	.	TRBJ2-7	TRBV6-5
CASSPLGRAYNEQFF	TGTGCCAGCAGCCCCCTCGGGAGGGCCTACAATGAGCAGTTCTTC	TRBD2	.	TRBJ2-1	TRBV7-9
CASRPGIDYTF	TGTGCCAGCAGGCCTGGAATTGATTACACCTTC	.	.	TRBJ1-2	TRBV2
CATSDAPKGDVATEAFF	TGTGCCACCAGTGATGCGCCCAAGGGGGATGTGGCGACTGAAGCTTTCTTT	.	once	TRBJ1-1	TRBV24-1
CASGRGNSPLHF	TGTGCCAGCGGGCGAGGGAACTCACCCCTCCACTTT	.	.	TRBJ1-6	TRBV2
CASRVWTGDQPQHF	TGCGCCAGCAGGGTTTGGACAGGGGATCAGCCCCAGCATTTT	TRBD1	.	TRBJ1-5	TRBV5-1
CASSSSMSGKSYEQYF	TGCGCCAGCAGCTCCTCAATGAGCGGGAAGTCCTACGAGCAGTACTTC	TRBD2	.	TRBJ2-7	TRBV5-1
CASRREAIVNSPLHF	TGTGCCAGCAGACGAGAGGCTATTGTTAATTCACCCCTCCACTTT	.	many	TRBJ1-6	TRBV13
CASSPGRPKTQYF	TGTGCCAGCAGCCCCGGGCGGCCAAAGACCCAGTACTTC	.	.	TRBJ2-5	TRBV25-1
CASSSTAASPGYTF	TGTGCCAGCAGTTCGACGGCGGCTAGTCCGGGCTACACCTTC	.	.	TRBJ1-2	TRBV12-3/TRBV12-4
CASSPGEISPLHF	TGTGCCAGCAGCCCAGGGGAGATTTCACCCCTCCACTTT	.	.	TRBJ1-6	TRBV7-9
CATSDLPGDYTIYF	TGTGCCACCAGTGATTTACCCGGCGACTACACCATATATTTT	.	.	TRBJ1-3	TRBV24-1
CASSRDGYYGYTF	TGTGCCAGCAGCCGGGACGGCTACTATGGCTACACCTTC	.	many	TRBJ1-2	TRBV7-9
CASSTAGQNSYEQYF	TGTGCCAGCAGTACCGCGGGACAGAACTCCTACGAGCAGTACTTC	.	.	TRBJ2-7	TRBV6-2/TRBV6-3
CASSDLAGGNTF	TGTGCCAGCAGCGATTTGGCAGGAGGAAACACCTTC	.	few	TRBJ1-2	TRBV9
CASSQTSYEQYF	TGTGCCAGCAGCCAAACAAGCTACGAGCAGTACTTC	.	many	TRBJ2-7	TRBV7-8
CASSLPRGRGKLFF	TGTGCCAGCAGCTTACCCAGGGGGCGGGGAAAACTGTTTTTT	TRBD1	.	TRBJ1-4	TRBV7-9
CASSISGTVNTEAFF	TGTGCCAGTAGTATATCAGGGACGGTGAACACTGAAGCTTTCTTT	.	many	TRBJ1-1	TRBV19
CSARRTGANVLTF	TGCAGTGCTAGGCGAACTGGGGCCAACGTCCTGACTTTC	.	.	TRBJ2-6	TRBV20-1
CASSLSHTNTGELFF	TGTGCCAGCAGCTTATCACACACGAACACCGGGGAGCTGTTTTTT	.	many	TRBJ2-2	TRBV7-2
CASSTTPRGTENTEAFF	TGTGCCAGCAGCACTACCCCGCGAGGGACAGAGAACACTGAAGCTTTCTTT	TRBD1	.	TRBJ1-1	TRBV28
CASSLQREVIQTQYF	TGTGCCAGCAGCTTACAGCGGGAGGTAATACAGACCCAGTACTTC	TRBD2	.	TRBJ2-5	TRBV7-8
CASSLNPGGNTEAFF	TGTGCCAGCAGCTTAAATCCCGGTGGGAACACTGAAGCTTTCTTT	.	.	TRBJ1-1	TRBV7-2
CASSQDGGGTGELFF	TGTGCCAGCAGCCAAGATGGGGGCGGGACCGGGGAGCTGTTTTTT	.	.	TRBJ2-2	TRBV4-2
CAISSLTSTYEQYF	TGTGCCATCAGTTCTCTGACCTCCACCTACGAGCAGTACTTC	.	many	TRBJ2-7	TRBV10-3
CASSLYGSRTGELFF	TGTGCCAGCAGTCTTTACGGGTCCAGGACCGGGGAGCTGTTTTTT	.	many	TRBJ2-2	TRBV2
CAIGRGEGYTF	TGTGCCATCGGACGGGGAGAAGGCTACACCTTC	.	.	TRBJ1-2	TRBV10-3
CASSQYYEQYF	TGTGCCAGCAGCCAGTACTACGAGCAGTACTTC	.	many	TRBJ2-7	TRBV6-2/TRBV6-3
CATTSGTSNSETQYF	TGTGCCACCACCTCCGGGACTAGTAATTCGGAGACCCAGTACTTC	TRBD2	.	TRBJ2-5	TRBV5-4
CASSLFGTGELFF	TGTGCCAGCAGCCTGTTCGGCACCGGGGAGCTGTTTTTT	.	many	TRBJ2-2	TRBV14
CASRSNSGMNTEAFF	TGTGCCAGCAGAAGTAACAGCGGTATGAACACTGAAGCTTTCTTT	.	many	TRBJ1-1	TRBV6-4
CATSRDFNQPQHF	TGTGCCACCAGCAGAGATTTTAATCAGCCCCAGCATTTT	.	many	TRBJ1-5	TRBV15
CASSYLTGLGGYTF	TGTGCCAGCAGTTACTTGACAGGGCTGGGGGGCTACACCTTC	TRBD1	.	TRBJ1-2	TRBV6-5
CASSSRDSPLHF	TGTGCCAGCAGCTCGAGAGATTCACCCCTCCACTTT	.	many	TRBJ1-6	TRBV7-9
CASSLALAAPSGSSYEQYF	TGTGCCAGCAGCTTAGCGCTGGCAGCCCCTAGCGGGAGCTCCTACGAGCAGTACTTC	TRBD2	many	TRBJ2-7	TRBV7-9
CAIRPGTGSGYTF	TGTGCCATCAGGCCCGGGACAGGGTCGGGCTACACCTTC	TRBD1	many	TRBJ1-2	TRBV10-3
CASSLSSVVNTEAFF	TGCGCCAGCAGCTTGTCGTCAGTAGTGAACACTGAAGCTTTCTTT	.	.	TRBJ1-1	TRBV5-1
CASVAGVNRGNQPQHF	TGTGCCAGCGTGGCAGGGGTGAACAGGGGCAATCAGCCCCAGCATTTT	.	few	TRBJ1-5	TRBV2
CAISEGTNSNQPQHF	TGTGCCATCAGTGAAGGGACAAATAGCAATCAGCCCCAGCATTTT	.	many	TRBJ1-5	TRBV10-3
CSARPGAYEQYF	TGCAGTGCTAGGCCCGGGGCCTACGAGCAGTACTTC	.	few	TRBJ2-7	TRBV20-1
CASSARQISGANVLTF	TGCGCCAGCAGCGCTCGACAGATCTCTGGGGCCAACGTCCTGACTTTC	.	.	TRBJ2-6	TRBV4-1
CASGGGETGELFF	TGTGCCAGCGGCGGAGGGGAGACCGGGGAGCTGTTTTTT	.	many	TRBJ2-2	TRBV28
CASSAAGTGNYGYTF	TGTGCCAGCAGCGCCGCCGGGACAGGGAATTATGGCTACACCTTC	TRBD1	few	TRBJ1-2	TRBV9
CASSSRTVGNTIYF	TGTGCCAGCAGCTCCCGGACAGTTGGAAACACCATATATTTT	.	few	TRBJ1-3	TRBV9